This T cell receptor (beta chain) was observed in a study of T cell responses to AZD1222 COVID-19 vaccine. CDR1 MNHEY and CDR2 SMNVEV come from the germline V gene (reference sequence). With V trimmed by 7 bases and J by 4 bases, 7 bases remained unmatched. This CDR3 has 14 amino acids. Study-level findings and limits: There were repertoire samples only from the period after the peak T cell response. Nearly half of the spike-specific TCRs reportedly recognize variant regions that carry no mutations. Most donors were white British, females outnumbered males, and clonal diversity was possibly underestimated. Breadth and depth of Spike-specific TCRs rose after two AZD1222 doses.

Turning to this clone: Its matching antigen is unknown.

Clones were sequenced by immunoSEQ multiplex PCR, and TCRdb holds only the in-frame ones, with some missing. The repertoire holds about 130,000 clones, with about nine tenths as singletons. Sequences were derived from peripheral blood, sampled on day 0 of AZD1222 vaccination. This rearrangement joins TRBV27 to TRBJ2-7; TRBD1 matches 10 bases. This sequence was found in an adult in good health. CDR3 coding DNA: TGTGCCAGCATCCCGGGACAGGGGAATTACGAGCAGTACTTC. This gives the protein CASIPGQGNYEQYF.